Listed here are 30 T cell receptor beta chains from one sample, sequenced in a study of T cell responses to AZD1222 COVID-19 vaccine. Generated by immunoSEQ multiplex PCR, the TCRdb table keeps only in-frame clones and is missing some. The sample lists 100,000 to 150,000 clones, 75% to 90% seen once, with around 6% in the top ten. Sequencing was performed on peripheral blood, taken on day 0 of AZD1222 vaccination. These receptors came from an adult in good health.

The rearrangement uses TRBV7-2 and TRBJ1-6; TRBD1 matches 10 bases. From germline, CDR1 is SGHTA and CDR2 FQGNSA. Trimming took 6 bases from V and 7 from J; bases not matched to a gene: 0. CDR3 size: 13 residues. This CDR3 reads CASRTGGNSPLHF. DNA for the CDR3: TGTGCCAGCAGGACAGGGGGCAATTCACCCCTCCACTTT.

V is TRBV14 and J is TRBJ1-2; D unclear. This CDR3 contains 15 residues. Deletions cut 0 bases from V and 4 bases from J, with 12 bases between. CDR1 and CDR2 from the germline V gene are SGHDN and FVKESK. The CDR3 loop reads CASSQESPWGYGYTF. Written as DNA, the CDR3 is TGTGCCAGCAGCCAAGAATCCCCCTGGGGCTATGGCTACACCTTC.

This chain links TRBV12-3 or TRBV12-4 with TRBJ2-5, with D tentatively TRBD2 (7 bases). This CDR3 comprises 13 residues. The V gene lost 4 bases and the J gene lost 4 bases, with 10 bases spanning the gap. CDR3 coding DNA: TGTGCCAGCAGTTCGGGGGGCGTAGAGACCCAGTACTTC. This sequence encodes CASSSGGVETQYF.

CDR3 nucleotides: TGCGCCAGCAGTGCTCAGGGGAACACTGAAGCTTTCTTT. It encodes CASSAQGNTEAFF. V is TRBV10-2 and J is TRBJ1-1, with D perhaps TRBD1 (5 bases). The CDR3 runs 13 residues. Trimming removed 4 bases at V and 1 base at J, with 7 bases between. From germline, CDR1 is WSHSY and CDR2 SAAADI.

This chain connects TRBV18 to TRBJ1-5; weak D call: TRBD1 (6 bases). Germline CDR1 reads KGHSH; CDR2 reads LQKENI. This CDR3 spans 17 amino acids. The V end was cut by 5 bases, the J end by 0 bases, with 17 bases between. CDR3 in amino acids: CASSERQATDSNQPQHF. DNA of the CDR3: TGTGCCAGCTCAGAGAGACAGGCCACCGATAGCAATCAGCCCCAGCATTTT.

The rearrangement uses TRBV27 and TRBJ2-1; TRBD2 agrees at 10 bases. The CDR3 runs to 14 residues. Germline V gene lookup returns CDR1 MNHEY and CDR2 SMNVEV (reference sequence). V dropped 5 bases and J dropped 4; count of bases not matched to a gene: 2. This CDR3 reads CASSSGGDYNEQFF. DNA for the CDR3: TGTGCCAGCAGTAGCGGGGGGGATTACAATGAGCAGTTCTTC.

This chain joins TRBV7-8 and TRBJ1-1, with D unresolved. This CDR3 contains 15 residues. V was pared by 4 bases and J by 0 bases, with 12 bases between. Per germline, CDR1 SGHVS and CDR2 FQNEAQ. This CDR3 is CASSSGLPMNTEAFF. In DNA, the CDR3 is TGTGCCAGCAGCTCAGGCCTGCCCATGAACACTGAAGCTTTCTTT.

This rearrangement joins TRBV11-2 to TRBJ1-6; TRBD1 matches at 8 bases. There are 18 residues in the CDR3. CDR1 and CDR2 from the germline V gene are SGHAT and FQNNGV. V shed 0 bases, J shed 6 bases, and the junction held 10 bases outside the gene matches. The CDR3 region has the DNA TGTGCCAGCAGCTTAGATGCCCAGGGGGCGATGGGTAATTCACCCCTCCACTTT. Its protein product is CASSLDAQGAMGNSPLHF.

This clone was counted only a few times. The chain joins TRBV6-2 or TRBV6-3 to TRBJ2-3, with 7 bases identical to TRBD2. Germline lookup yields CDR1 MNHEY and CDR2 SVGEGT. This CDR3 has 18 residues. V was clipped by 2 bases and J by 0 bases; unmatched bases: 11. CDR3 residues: CASSYPTDQRGSTDTQYF. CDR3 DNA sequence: TGTGCCAGCAGTTACCCCACGGATCAGCGGGGAAGCACAGATACGCAGTATTTT.

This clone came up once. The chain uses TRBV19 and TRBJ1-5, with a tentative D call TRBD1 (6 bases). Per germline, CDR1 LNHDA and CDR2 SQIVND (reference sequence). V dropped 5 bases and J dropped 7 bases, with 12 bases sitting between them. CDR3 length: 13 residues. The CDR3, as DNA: TGTGCCAGTAGTGGCGGGGGCCGGCAGCCCCAGCATTTT. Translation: CASSGGGRQPQHF.

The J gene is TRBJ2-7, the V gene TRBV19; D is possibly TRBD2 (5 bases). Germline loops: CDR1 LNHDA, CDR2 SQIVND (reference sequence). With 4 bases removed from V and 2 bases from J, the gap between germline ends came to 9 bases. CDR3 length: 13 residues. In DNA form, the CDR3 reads TGTGCCAGTAGTAAGGACGGGACCTACGAGCAGTACTTC. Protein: CASSKDGTYEQYF.

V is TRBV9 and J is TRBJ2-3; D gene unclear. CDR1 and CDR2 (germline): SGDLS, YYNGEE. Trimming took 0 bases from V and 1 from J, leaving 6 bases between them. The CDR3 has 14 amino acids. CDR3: CASSVAQRTDTQYF. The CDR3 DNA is TGTGCCAGCAGCGTAGCTCAGCGCACAGATACGCAGTATTTT.

CDR3 sequence reads: CASSSYRGLYGNTIYF. The CDR3 bases are TGTGCCAGCAGCTCCTACAGGGGGCTGTATGGAAACACCATATATTTT. The chain is built from TRBV7-8 and TRBJ1-3; 9 nucleotides align to TRBD1. J was trimmed by 3 bases and V by 4 bases; bases with no gene match: 7. Per germline, CDR1 SGHVS and CDR2 FQNEAQ. CDR3 size: 16 residues.

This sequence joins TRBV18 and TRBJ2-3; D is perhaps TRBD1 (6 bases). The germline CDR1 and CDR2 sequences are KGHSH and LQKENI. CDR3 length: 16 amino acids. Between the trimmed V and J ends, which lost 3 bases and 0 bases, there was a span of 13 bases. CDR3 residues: CASSPQGGRSTDTQYF. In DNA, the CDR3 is TGTGCCAGCTCACCGCAAGGGGGTAGGAGCACAGATACGCAGTATTTT. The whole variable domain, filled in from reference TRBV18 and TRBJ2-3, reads NAGVMQNPRHLVRRRGQEARLRCSPMKGHSHVYWYRQLPEEGLKFMVYLQKENIIDESGMPKERFSAEFPKEGPSILRIQQVVRGDSAAYFCASSPQGGRSTDTQYFGPGTRLTVL.

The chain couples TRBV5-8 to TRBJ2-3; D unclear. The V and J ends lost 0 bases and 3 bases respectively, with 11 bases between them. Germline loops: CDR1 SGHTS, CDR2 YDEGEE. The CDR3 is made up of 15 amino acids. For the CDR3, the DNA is TGTGCCAGCAGCTTGGGCTCTCGAAGAACAGATACGCAGTATTTT. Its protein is CASSLGSRRTDTQYF.

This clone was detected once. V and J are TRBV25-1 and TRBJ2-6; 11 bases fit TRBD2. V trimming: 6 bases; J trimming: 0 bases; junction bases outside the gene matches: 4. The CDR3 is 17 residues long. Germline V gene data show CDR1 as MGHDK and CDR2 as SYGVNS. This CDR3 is CASRAGTSGSGANVLTF. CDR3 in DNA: TGTGCCAGCAGAGCCGGGACTAGCGGCTCTGGGGCCAACGTCCTGACTTTC.

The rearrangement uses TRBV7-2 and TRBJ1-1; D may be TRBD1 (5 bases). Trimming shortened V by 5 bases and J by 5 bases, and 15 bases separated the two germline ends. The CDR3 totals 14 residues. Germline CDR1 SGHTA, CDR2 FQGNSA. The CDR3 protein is CASSPRQGDTEAFF. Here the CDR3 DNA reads TGTGCCAGCAGCCCGAGGCAGGGAGATACTGAAGCTTTCTTT.

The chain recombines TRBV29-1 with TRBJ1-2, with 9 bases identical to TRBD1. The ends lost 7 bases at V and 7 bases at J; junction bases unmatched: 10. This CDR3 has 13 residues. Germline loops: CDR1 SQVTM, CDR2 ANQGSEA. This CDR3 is CSATGTGSSGYTF. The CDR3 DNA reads TGCAGCGCAACCGGGACAGGGTCTAGTGGCTACACCTTC.

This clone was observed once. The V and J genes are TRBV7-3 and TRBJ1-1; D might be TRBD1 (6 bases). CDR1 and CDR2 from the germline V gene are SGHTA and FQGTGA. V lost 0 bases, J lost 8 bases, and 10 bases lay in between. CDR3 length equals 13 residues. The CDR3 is CASSLTIRGEAFF. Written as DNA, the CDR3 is TGTGCCAGCAGCTTAACGATCAGGGGCGAAGCTTTCTTT.

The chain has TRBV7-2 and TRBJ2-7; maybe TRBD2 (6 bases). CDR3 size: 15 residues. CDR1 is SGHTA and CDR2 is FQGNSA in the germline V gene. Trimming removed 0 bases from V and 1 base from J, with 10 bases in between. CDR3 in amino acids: CASSLAPSVSYEQYF. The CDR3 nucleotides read TGTGCCAGCAGCTTAGCGCCTAGCGTTTCCTACGAGCAGTACTTC.

The DNA for the CDR3 is TGTGCCAGCAGCTTTAGTGGACAGTCCGACACTGAAGCTTTCTTT. Amino acid sequence: CASSFSGQSDTEAFF. The chain links TRBV5-6 to TRBJ1-1; D may be TRBD1 (6 bases). V lost 2 bases, J lost 3 bases, and 14 bases lay in between. The CDR3 is 15 amino acids. Germline CDR1 is SGHDT and CDR2 is YYEEEE.

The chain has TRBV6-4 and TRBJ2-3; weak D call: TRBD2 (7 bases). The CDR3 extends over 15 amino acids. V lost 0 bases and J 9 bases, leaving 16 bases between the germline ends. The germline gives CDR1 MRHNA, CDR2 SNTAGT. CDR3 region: CASSDSLGGAGTQYF. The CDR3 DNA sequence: TGTGCCAGCAGTGACTCTTTAGGGGGGGCAGGGACGCAGTATTTT.

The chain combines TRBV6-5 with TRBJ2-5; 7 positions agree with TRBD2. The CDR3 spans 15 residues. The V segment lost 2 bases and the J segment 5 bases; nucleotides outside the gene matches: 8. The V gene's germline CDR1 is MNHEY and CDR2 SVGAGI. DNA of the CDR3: TGTGCCAGCAGTTACGGGACCGGGGGGAGGGAGACCCAGTACTTC. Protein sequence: CASSYGTGGRETQYF.

The CDR3 sequence is CASSPPNLDNYGYTF. CDR3 sequence (DNA): TGTGCCAGCAGCCCCCCCAACCTGGATAACTATGGCTACACCTTC. The rearrangement links TRBV7-2 to TRBJ1-2; D is ambiguous. V was trimmed by 5 bases and J by 1 base, leaving 14 bases between them. The CDR3 is made up of 15 amino acids. Looked up from germline, CDR1 is SGHTA and CDR2 is FQGNSA.

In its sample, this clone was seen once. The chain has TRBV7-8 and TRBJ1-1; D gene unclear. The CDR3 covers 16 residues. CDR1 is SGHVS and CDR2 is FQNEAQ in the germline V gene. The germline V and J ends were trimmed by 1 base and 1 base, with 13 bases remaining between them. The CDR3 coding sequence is TGTGCCAGCAGCTTAGTTGCCGTCGGATGGAACACTGAAGCTTTCTTT. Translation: CASSLVAVGWNTEAFF.

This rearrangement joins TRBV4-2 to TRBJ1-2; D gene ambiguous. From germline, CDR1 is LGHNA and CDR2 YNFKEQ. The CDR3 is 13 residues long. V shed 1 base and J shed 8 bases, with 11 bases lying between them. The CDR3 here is CASSQVGTEGYTF. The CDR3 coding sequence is TGTGCCAGCAGCCAAGTCGGAACGGAAGGCTACACCTTC.

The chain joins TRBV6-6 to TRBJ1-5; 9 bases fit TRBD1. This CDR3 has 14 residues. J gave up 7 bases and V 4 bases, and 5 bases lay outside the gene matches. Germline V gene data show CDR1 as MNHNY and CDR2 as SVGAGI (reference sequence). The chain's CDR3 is CASSLRQGDQPQHF. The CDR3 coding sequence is TGTGCCAGCAGTTTACGACAGGGGGACCAGCCCCAGCATTTT.

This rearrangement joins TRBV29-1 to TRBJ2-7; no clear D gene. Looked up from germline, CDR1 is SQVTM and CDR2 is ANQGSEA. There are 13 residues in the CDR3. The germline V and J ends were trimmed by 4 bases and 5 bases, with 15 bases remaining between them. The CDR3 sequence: CSVVHILSNEQYF. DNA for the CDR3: TGCAGCGTTGTCCATATCCTATCAAACGAGCAGTACTTC.

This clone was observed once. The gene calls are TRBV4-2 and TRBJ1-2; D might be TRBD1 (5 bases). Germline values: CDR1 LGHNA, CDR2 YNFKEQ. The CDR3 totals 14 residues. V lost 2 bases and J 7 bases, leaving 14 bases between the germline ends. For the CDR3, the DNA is TGTGCCAGCAGCCAAAATCGGGGGGAGGCTGGCTACACCTTC. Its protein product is CASSQNRGEAGYTF.

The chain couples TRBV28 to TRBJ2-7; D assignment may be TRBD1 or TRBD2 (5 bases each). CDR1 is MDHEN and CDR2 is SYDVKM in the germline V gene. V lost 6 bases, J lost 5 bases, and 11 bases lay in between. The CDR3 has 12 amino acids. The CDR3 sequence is CASRVGTDEQYF. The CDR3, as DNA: TGTGCCAGCAGGGTCGGGACGGACGAGCAGTACTTC.